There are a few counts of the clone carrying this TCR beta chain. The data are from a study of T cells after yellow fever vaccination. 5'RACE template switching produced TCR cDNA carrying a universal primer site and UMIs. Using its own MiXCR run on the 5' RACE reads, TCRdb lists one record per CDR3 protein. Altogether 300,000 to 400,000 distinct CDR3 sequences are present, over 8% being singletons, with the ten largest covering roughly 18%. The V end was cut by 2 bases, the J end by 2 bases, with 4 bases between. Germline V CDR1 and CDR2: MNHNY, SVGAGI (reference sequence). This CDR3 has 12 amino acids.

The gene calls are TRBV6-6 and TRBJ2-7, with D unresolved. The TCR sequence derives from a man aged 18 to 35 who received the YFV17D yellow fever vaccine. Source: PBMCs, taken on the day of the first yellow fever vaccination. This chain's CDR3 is CASSYVPYEQYV. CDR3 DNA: TGTGCCAGCAGTTACGTGCCCTACGAGCAGTACGTC.